The rows below give T cell receptor beta chains drawn from one sample of a study of cytotoxic CD8 clonotypes in ibrutinib-treated CLL. TCRdb keeps only in-frame clones here, not all; method: immunoSEQ multiplex PCR. The sample lists 60,000 to 95,000 clones, around four fifths occurring once. The source was PBMCs, collected after 24 months of ibrutinib treatment. The origin of the receptors is a human donor with chronic lymphocytic leukemia. Each CDR3 is given with its conserved first and last residue. A D gene is named only where the DNA matches it firmly. Size is omitted from some rows. Given values are once, few, many or a class for expanded clones.

V gene	clone size	J gene	D gene	CDR3 DNA	CDR3 protein
TRBV5-6	few	TRBJ1-5	TRBD1	TGTGCCAGCAGCCAATGGGGACAGATAATTAGCAATCAGCCCCAGCATTTT	CASSQWGQIISNQPQHF
TRBV7-3	.	TRBJ2-7	.	TGTGCCAGCAGCTTAGTAGGGGAAGAGCAGTACTTC	CASSLVGEEQYF
TRBV29-1	.	TRBJ2-3	TRBD2	TGCAGCGTCCCTCGACTAGCGGGCCTCACAGATACGCAGTATTTT	CSVPRLAGLTDTQYF
TRBV6-6	.	TRBJ2-7	.	TGTGCCAGCAGTTACTCGTTGTCTCAGGGTCGGGAGCAGTACTTC	CASSYSLSQGREQYF
TRBV29-1	.	TRBJ1-1	.	TGCAGCGTCCGGTTATGGCAAGGGAACACTGAAGCTTTCTTT	CSVRLWQGNTEAFF
TRBV19	.	TRBJ1-1	TRBD1	TGTGCCAGCAAAGGAGGGACAGGGGCAACTGAAGCTTTCTTT	CASKGGTGATEAFF
TRBV29-1	once	TRBJ2-7	TRBD2	TGCAGCGTGGTCGGGACGGCTAGCGGGAGGGTGGGTGAGCAGTACTTC	CSVVGTASGRVGEQYF
TRBV7-9	.	TRBJ1-3	.	TGTGCCAGCAGCTTAGCTGCAGACTCTGGAAACACCATATATTTT	CASSLAADSGNTIYF
TRBV13	.	TRBJ2-5	TRBD1	TGTGCCAGCAGCCCACGTCCGGGACAGGGGCGAGAGACCCAGTACTTC	CASSPRPGQGRETQYF
TRBV19	many	TRBJ2-3	.	TGTGCCAGTAGTATAGATCGGTCTACTTTCACAGATACGCAGTATTTT	CASSIDRSTFTDTQYF
TRBV10-3	few	TRBJ2-6	TRBD1	TGTGCCATCAGGGGATCGACAGGGGTTGGGGCCAACGTCCTGACTTTC	CAIRGSTGVGANVLTF
TRBV4-1	.	TRBJ1-5	.	TGCGCCAGCAGCCAAGAAGGGGCTCGGGGTCAGCCCCAGCATTTT	CASSQEGARGQPQHF
TRBV5-4	.	TRBJ1-1	.	TGTGCCAGCAACTCGCGTACTGAAGCTTTCTTT	CASNSRTEAFF
TRBV5-1	.	TRBJ1-2	.	TGCGCCAGCAGCTTGGCACAGCCTAACTATGGCTACACCTTC	CASSLAQPNYGYTF
TRBV6-6	.	TRBJ1-1	.	TGTGCCAGCAGAGGGAACACTGAAGCTTTCTTT	CASRGNTEAFF
TRBV7-3	.	TRBJ2-5	.	TGTGCCAGCAGCCGATCTCCCACAGAGACCCAGTACTTC	CASSRSPTETQYF